This T cell receptor beta chain was found in a study of beta chain features in type 1 diabetes. This clone was counted between two and nine times. Its matching antigen is unknown. The isolated RNA, all of it, was reverse transcribed, so expressed TCRB transcripts were what got sequenced. Naive, central memory and regulatory T cell samples averaged roughly 3.4 million immunoSEQ reads each. TCRdb's copy holds only in-frame clones and misses some; the assay was immunoSEQ multiplex PCR. The table shows 400,000 or so clones, with about 12% occurring only once. Overall study results and limits: TCRB repertoires of naive, central memory and Treg cells appeared more similar among patients than among healthy donors. Shortening that was moderate but significant affected the TCRB CDR3s of Type 1 diabetes patients in all four CD4+ subsets.

Germline assignment: CDR1 SGHAT and CDR2 FQNNGV. V was shortened by 4 bases and J by 8 bases, with 6 bases between the two germline ends. The CDR3 sequence is 11 residues long. The rearrangement joins TRBV11-2 to TRBJ2-1; D is uncertain. The receptor comes from a woman younger than 35 with type 1 diabetes. Sample: naive CD4+ T cells from blood. CDR3 DNA: TGTGCCAGCAGCTCGGTGGATGAGCAGTTCTTC. The encoded protein is CASSSVDEQFF.